The 2 T cell receptor beta chains below all came from one sample that was sequenced in a study of blood T cell repertoires in COVID-19. Sequencing used immunoSEQ multiplex PCR; TCRdb keeps in-frame clones, though not all of them. The data hold 120,000 or so clones, with 90% observed a single time. Sequenced sample: peripheral blood. Every receptor here comes from a man aged 50-59 years with active COVID-19.

This clone came up once. This chain links TRBV15 with TRBJ2-7, with a possible D match to TRBD2 (6 bases). This CDR3 spans 17 amino acids. Germline V gene lookup returns CDR1 LNHNV and CDR2 YYDKDF (reference sequence). V was trimmed by 1 base and J by 0 bases, leaving 16 bases between them. This chain's CDR3 is CATSRGGSGRGSYEQYF. The CDR3 DNA sequence: TGTGCCACCAGCAGAGGAGGTAGCGGTCGGGGCTCCTACGAGCAGTACTTC.

The V call is TRBV24-1, the J call TRBJ2-1; maybe TRBD1 (6 bases). Germline V CDR1 and CDR2: KGHDR, SFDVKD. CDR3 length: 16 amino acids. The germline V and J ends were trimmed by 4 bases and 5 bases, with 17 bases remaining between them. CDR3 nucleotides: TGTGCCACCAGTGACCATCTTGGGGGCGCGAACAATGAGCAGTTCTTC. As protein: CATSDHLGGANNEQFF.